The 26 T cell receptor beta chains presented below share a single source sample, sequenced in a study of tumor-infiltrating lymphocytes in primary liver carcinoma. The investigators made TCR beta cDNA from roughly 460 ng total RNA, using a constant-region primer. Each TCR beta library was derived from three nested multiplex PCR rounds that employed slightly modified ARM-PCR. The two initial PCR rounds, approximately 10 cycles each, used TRBV1-TRBV30 forward and C-beta reverse primers. TCRdb used MiXCR to reprocess the multiplex PCR reads, holding one entry per CDR3 protein. Of about 210,000 distinct CDR3 sequences listed, roughly two thirds are singletons. Germline DNA was also extracted, while the blood RNA originated from unsorted whole blood. The specimen sequenced was peripheral blood. These receptors were collected from a woman in her fifties or sixties with primary liver carcinoma and hepatitis B virus infection.

Concerning this clonotype itself: This likely comes from a read error, as the CDR3 has no conserved phenylalanine or tryptophan at its end. The chain is built from TRBV11-1 and TRBJ2-2; D call uncertain. Germline CDR1 and CDR2: SGHAT and FQDESV (reference sequence). CDR3 length: 12 residues. The V gene lost 2 bases and the J gene lost 9 bases, with 7 bases spanning the gap. The CDR3 region has the DNA TGTGCCAGCAGCTTACAGGTCAGGGAGCTGTTTTAT. Protein sequence: CASSLQVRELFY.

Turning to this clonotype: The junction does not match germline at one end; this may be a read error. J is TRBJ2-3 and V is TRBV11-1, with a tentative D call TRBD2 (6 bases). CDR1 and CDR2 from the germline V gene are SGHAT and FQDESV (reference sequence). The CDR3 consists of 15 residues. CDR3 sequence (DNA): TGTACCAGCGGCCTGGCGGGAATCCCCCCAGATACGCAGTATTTT. Translating it yields CTSGLAGIPPDTQYF.

On this clonotype: At one boundary the junction diverges from the germline segment, which might be a read error. The rearrangement joins TRBV24-1 to TRBJ1-2, with a weak D call TRBD1 (6 bases). Germline lookup yields CDR1 KGHDR and CDR2 SFDVKD. The CDR3 spans 14 residues. The CDR3 spells CATSDLWGFGGYTF. CDR3 nucleotides: TGTGCCACCAGTGATTTGTGGGGGTTCGGGGGCTATACCTTC.

Points on this clonotype: Germline is not matched at one junction end, which may reflect a read error. V and J are TRBV11-2 and TRBJ2-1; 8 nucleotides match TRBD1. Germline V lookup: CDR1 SGHAT, CDR2 FQNNGV. This CDR3 comprises 15 residues. CDR3 protein: CASRLWGQECNEQFF. The CDR3 nucleotides read TGTGCCAGCAGGCTCTGGGGACAGGAGTGCAATGAGCAGTTCTTT.

The sample holds many counts of this clonotype. An end of the junction does not agree with germline; a read error may underlie this. The V call is TRBV11-2, the J call TRBJ1-6; TRBD1 matches 9 bases. The length of the CDR3 is 15 residues. Germline CDR1 and CDR2: SGHAT and FQNNGV. In DNA, the CDR3 is TGTGCCAGCAGACGCCCGGGACAGGGTAATTCGCCCCTCCACTTT. Translated: CASRRPGQGNSPLHF. The complete variable domain, with remaining parts taken from reference TRBV11-2 and TRBJ1-6, reads EAGVAQSPRYKIIEKRQSVAFWCNPISGHATLYWYQQILGQGPKLLIQFQNNGVVDDSQLPKDRFSAERLKGVDSTLKIQPAKLEDSAVYLCASRRPGQGNSPLHFGNGTRLTVT.

On this clonotype: Being one base from a much bigger clone, this may be a read error. The V call is TRBV29-1, the J call TRBJ1-4; 9 nucleotides line up with TRBD1. Germline V lookup: CDR1 SQVTM, CDR2 ANQGSEA. The length of the CDR3 is 20 residues. The V gene end was trimmed by 3 bases and the J gene end by 0 bases; junction bases not matched to a gene: 17. CDR3 DNA: TGCAGCGTTGACGGGCTGTCTAGGGACAGGGAACCTGCAACTAATGAAAAACTGTTTTTT. Its protein is CSVDGLSRDREPATNEKLFF.

A word on this clonotype: One junction end does not reproduce the germline sequence, and a read error may be involved. The chain carries TRBV11-2 and TRBJ2-3, with D perhaps TRBD2 (7 bases). The CDR3 contains 17 residues. Germline V CDR1 and CDR2: SGHAT, FQNNGV. CDR3 coding DNA: TGTGCCAGCACCTTAGACTCTACAGGGACTAACACAGACACGCAGTATTTT. This codes for CASTLDSTGTNTDTQYF.

With regard to this clonotype: A much larger clone is a single base away; this may be a read error. V and J are TRBV4-1 and TRBJ2-7; D is possibly TRBD2 (5 bases). CDR3 length equals 16 residues. The V gene lost 4 bases and the J gene lost 0 bases, with 16 bases spanning the gap. CDR1 is MGHRA and CDR2 is YSYEKL in the germline V gene. CDR3 bases: TGCGCCAGCAGCCGAGACTTTTCAGCGGTCTCCTACGAGCAGTACTTC. Its protein product is CASSRDFSAVSYEQYF.

A word on this clonotype: The junction departs from germline at one end; a sequencing error may be responsible. The gene calls are TRBV30 and TRBJ2-7; possible D gene TRBD1, 6 bases. The CDR3 covers 14 residues. The germline CDR1 and CDR2 sequences are GTSNPN and SVGIG (reference sequence). CDR3 in amino acids: CVWDPRGKQNEQYF. DNA of the CDR3: TGTGTCTGGGACCCTAGGGGGAAACAGAACGAGCAGTACTTC.

As for this clonotype: No conserved phenylalanine or tryptophan is present at the end of the CDR3, so a read error is the likely explanation. The chain couples TRBV11-2 to TRBJ1-1; D uncertain. Germline CDR1 reads SGHAT; CDR2 reads FQNNGV. V was trimmed by 5 bases and J by 1 base, leaving 20 bases between them. The CDR3 is 17 residues long. The CDR3 region is CASSPTTGAGENTEAFS. DNA for the CDR3: TGTGCCAGCAGCCCGACCACTGGAGCAGGTGAGAACACTGAAGCTTTCTCT.

The rearrangement links TRBV12-3 or TRBV12-4 to TRBJ2-5, with D tentatively TRBD2 (5 bases). This CDR3 region has 14 residues. Trimming cost V 2 bases and J 2 bases, with 9 bases left between them. CDR3 in amino acids: CASSLRTQQETQYF. The CDR3 DNA is TGTGCCAGCAGTTTAAGGACTCAACAAGAGACCCAGTACTTC.

This chain links TRBV2 with TRBJ2-5; D not resolved. The V gene's germline CDR1 is SNHLY and CDR2 FYNNEI. V gave up 6 bases and J gave up 2 bases, with 7 bases separating them. This CDR3 has 12 amino acids. This CDR3 is CASRQEQETQYF. As DNA, the CDR3 is TGTGCCAGCAGGCAGGAGCAAGAGACCCAGTACTTC.

Worth noting for this clonotype: Since the CDR3 does not end with the conserved phenylalanine or tryptophan, this likely comes from a read error. This CDR3 reads CACSYVTGGRETQYI. The DNA of the CDR3 is TGTGCCTGCAGCTACGTAACGGGAGGACGAGAGACCCAGTACATC. The V gene is TRBV7-9, the J gene TRBJ2-5; 7 bases line up with TRBD2. There are 15 residues in the CDR3. Looked up from germline, CDR1 is SEHNR and CDR2 is FQNEAQ (reference sequence).

Note on this clonotype: One end of the junction does not line up with germline, which may come from a read error. The V call is TRBV11-2, the J call TRBJ2-1; possibly TRBD2 for D (5 bases). This CDR3 is 14 amino acids long. Germline V gene data show CDR1 as SGHAT and CDR2 as FQNNGV. This CDR3 is CVSGLGGIYNEQFF. The CDR3 nucleotides are TGTGTCAGCGGCTTAGGTGGGATTTACAATGAGCAGTTCTTC.

The chain uses TRBV11-3 and TRBJ1-4, with 9 bases that match TRBD1. Germline CDR1 and CDR2: SGHNT and YENEEA. The CDR3 is 16 amino acids. The CDR3 DNA reads TGTGCTAGCTGCTTAGATCGTGGACAGGGGAATGAAAAACTGTTTTTT. This encodes CASCLDRGQGNEKLFF. The whole variable domain, filled in from reference TRBV11-3 and TRBJ1-4, reads EAGVVQSPRYKIIEKKQPVAFWCNPISGHNTLYWYLQNLGQGPELLIRYENEEAVDDSQLPKDRFSAERLKGVDSTLKIQPAELGDSAVYLCASCLDRGQGNEKLFFGSGTQLSVL.

With regard to this clonotype: A read error may account for a junction end that differs from germline. The chain recombines TRBV12-3 or TRBV12-4 with TRBJ2-1; D call uncertain. CDR3 length: 15 amino acids. The CDR3 nucleotides are TGTGACAGCAGTTTGGGGTTAAGCTCATACAATGAGCAGTTCTTC. This encodes CDSSLGLSSYNEQFF.

On this clonotype itself: One junction end does not reproduce the germline sequence, and a read error may be involved. The chain links TRBV6-5 to TRBJ2-3, with 8 bases fitting TRBD1. The CDR3 covers 17 residues. Germline V CDR1 and CDR2: MNHEY, SVGAGI. The CDR3: CATSYVTARGRGRSMYF. The CDR3 region has the DNA TGTGCCACCAGTTACGTAACCGCGCGGGGCAGGGGGCGTTCTATGTATTTT.

As to this clonotype: A much larger clonotype is one base distant, so this may be a read error. The CDR3 DNA sequence: TGTGCCAGCAGCTTAGATACAGGGGAATTTGGCTACGCCTTC. Its protein is CASSLDTGEFGYAF. The rearrangement links TRBV11-1 to TRBJ1-2; 7 bases line up with TRBD1. CDR3 length equals 14 residues. Per the germline V gene, CDR1 is SGHAT and CDR2 is FQDESV (reference sequence).

Remarks on this clonotype: A read error may produce the germline difference seen at one junction end. The V gene is TRBV11-2, the J gene TRBJ1-2; no firm D call. CDR1 and CDR2 (germline): SGHAT, FQNNGV. There are 14 residues in the CDR3. The CDR3: CASRLEPTNYGYTF. For the CDR3, the DNA is TGTGCCAGCAGACTAGAGCCTACTAACTATGGTTACACCTTC.

Points on this clonotype: This may be a read error, as it is one base from a much larger clone. The conserved closing phenylalanine or tryptophan is absent in this CDR3, likely reflecting a read error. The V gene is TRBV6-5, the J gene TRBJ1-4; 7 nucleotides line up with TRBD1. The CDR3 is 15 amino acids. The germline V gene encodes CDR1 MNHEY and CDR2 SVGAGI. The trim removed 3 bases at V and 6 bases at J, leaving 7 bases unmatched. CDR3 bases: TGTGCCAGCAGTTATCTATCAGGGGGGGATGAAAAACTGTTTTCT. Its translation: CASSYLSGGDEKLFS.

A remark on this clonotype: In this CDR3 the conserved last residue, phenylalanine or tryptophan, is missing, so a read error is likely. The CDR3 loop reads CASSFGAKNIQYL. CDR3 DNA: TGTGCCAGCAGCTTTGGGGCCAAAAACATTCAGTACCTC. This chain connects TRBV5-6 to TRBJ2-4; D unresolved. Germline V lookup: CDR1 SGHDT, CDR2 YYEEEE. Trimming stripped 2 bases from V and 1 base from J, with 4 bases between. CDR3 size: 13 residues.

This clonotype was seen once. The chain carries TRBV2 and TRBJ2-2; D remains ambiguous. The CDR3 is 16 amino acids. Trimming cost V 1 base and J 0 bases, with 9 bases left between them. In germline, CDR1 is SNHLY, CDR2 FYNNEI. CDR3 protein: CASSEGLPANTGELFF. CDR3 bases: TGTGCCAGCAGTGAAGGGTTACCCGCGAACACCGGGGAGCTGTTTTTT.

In its sample, this clonotype was seen a few times. Since a much larger clone is just one base distant, this may be a read error. CDR3 residues: CASSQIRGGPGEQYF. The CDR3 DNA follows: TGCGCCAGCAGCCAAATTCGGGGAGGGCCGGGTGAGCAGTACTTC. The J gene is TRBJ2-7, the V gene TRBV4-1; 7 nucleotides align to TRBD2. The CDR3 loop spans 15 amino acids. The germline gives CDR1 MGHRA, CDR2 YSYEKL. The trim removed 2 bases at V and 7 bases at J, leaving 11 bases unmatched.

This clonotype was detected only once. An end of the junction does not agree with germline; a read error may underlie this. The rearrangement links TRBV11-2 to TRBJ2-5; tentatively, D is TRBD2 (6 bases). In germline, CDR1 is SGHAT, CDR2 FQNNGV. The CDR3 has 13 amino acids. The DNA for the CDR3 is TGTACCAGCAGCAGGACCCCGGGAGAGACACAGTACTTC. This sequence encodes CTSSRTPGETQYF.

For this clonotype: This sequence may be a read error, since a much larger clone differs from it by one base. The chain employs TRBV6-6 and TRBJ1-4; D is uncertain. This CDR3 has 15 amino acids. Germline V gene data show CDR1 as MNHNY and CDR2 as SVGAGI (reference sequence). V gave up 0 bases and J gave up 7 bases, with 12 bases separating them. The CDR3 sequence is CASSYSGNASEKLFF. The DNA for the CDR3 is TGTGCCAGCAGTTACTCGGGAAATGCCAGTGAAAAACTGTTTTTT.

This clonotype was picked up a small number of times. The germline gene is not matched at one end of the junction; a read error may be the cause. The V gene is TRBV6-5, the J gene TRBJ1-1; 12 nucleotides align to TRBD1. This CDR3 has 17 amino acids. Per the germline V gene, CDR1 is MNHEY and CDR2 is SVGAGI. The CDR3: CAGRNQGQGARNTEAFF. The CDR3 DNA follows: TGTGCCGGCAGAAATCAGGGACAGGGGGCGCGGAATACTGAAGCTTTCTTT.